Following are 12 T cell receptor beta chains from one sample sequenced in a study of T cells in Graves' hyperthyroidism and ophthalmopathy. The investigators amplified TCR beta CDR3 regions from RNA transcripts. The TCR CDR3 was amplified in a first-round RT-PCR using the HTBI primer set. One entry per CDR3 protein, called by TCRdb with MiXCR from the multiplex PCR reads. The sample has about 260,000 distinct CDR3 sequences; about 17% are singletons. The specimen was blood. Receptors originate from a young woman with Graves' ophthalmopathy.

This clonotype was observed many times. The gene calls are TRBV6-5 and TRBJ1-2, with TRBD1 as a possible D gene (5 bases). The V gene's germline CDR1 is MNHEY and CDR2 SVGAGI. V lost 1 base and J 2 bases, leaving 11 bases between the germline ends. This CDR3 is built from 15 residues. The CDR3 nucleotides are TGTGCCAGCAGTTACTGGCAGGGAAAAAACTATGGCTACACCTTC. This gives the protein CASSYWQGKNYGYTF.

This clonotype has at least ten counts. This chain connects TRBV5-4 to TRBJ2-7; 7 bases map to TRBD1. Germline loops: CDR1 SGHNT, CDR2 YYREEE (reference sequence). After removal of 3 bases from V and 7 bases from J, the junction contained 10 bases not matched to a gene. This CDR3 is 14 amino acids long. Here the CDR3 DNA reads TGTGCCAGCAGCTCACCCTGGACAGGTCGGGAGCAGTACTTC. Translating gives CASSSPWTGREQYF.

This clonotype came up many times. The V and J genes are TRBV11-2 and TRBJ2-4; D might be TRBD2 (5 bases). V lost 4 bases and J 3 bases, leaving 16 bases between the germline ends. The CDR3 runs to 16 residues. Germline CDR1 SGHAT, CDR2 FQNNGV. CDR3 protein: CASSSQEGRVKNIQYF. The CDR3 nucleotides are TGTGCCAGCAGCTCCCAAGAGGGTCGGGTCAAAAACATTCAGTACTTC.

This clonotype was found many times. The V call is TRBV6-1, the J call TRBJ1-5; a weak D match, TRBD1 (6 bases). Germline values: CDR1 MNHNS, CDR2 SASEGT. CDR3 length equals 17 residues. Trimming removed 3 bases at V and 3 bases at J, with 18 bases between. The chain's CDR3 is CASSEFQGHLYNQPQHF. In DNA, the CDR3 is TGTGCCAGCAGTGAGTTTCAGGGACACTTATACAATCAGCCCCAGCATTTT.

This clonotype came up many times. The chain carries TRBV11-2 and TRBJ1-4, with 8 bases fitting TRBD1. Unmatched junction bases numbered 10, after V lost 3 bases and J lost 7 bases. The CDR3 loop spans 16 amino acids. In germline, CDR1 is SGHAT, CDR2 FQNNGV. The CDR3 here is CASSLQGALFREKLFF. The CDR3 nucleotides read TGTGCCAGCAGCTTGCAGGGGGCGCTCTTTCGTGAAAAACTGTTTTTT.

This clonotype has ten or more counts. This chain uses TRBV6-2 or TRBV6-3 with TRBJ1-5, with TRBD1 matching 8 bases. The germline V gene has CDR1 MNHEY and CDR2 SVGEGT. The CDR3 covers 16 residues. V was clipped by 4 bases and J by 3 bases; unmatched bases: 8. Here the CDR3 reads CASSSGQGRANQPQHF. The CDR3 nucleotides read TGTGCCAGCAGTTCTGGACAGGGTCGAGCCAATCAGCCCCAGCATTTT.

This clonotype was seen many times. The chain links TRBV7-9 to TRBJ2-1; the match to TRBD2 covers 14 bases. Germline CDR1 reads SEHNR; CDR2 reads FQNEAQ (reference sequence). The V and J ends lost 5 bases and 0 bases, in that order; junction bases with no gene match: 9. The CDR3 is 19 residues long. The CDR3 nucleotides read TGTGCCAGCAGCCCCCGGACTAGCGGGGGGAGGAGCTCCTACAATGAGCAGTTCTTC. Translating it yields CASSPRTSGGRSSYNEQFF.

This clonotype has a count of ten or more. This chain joins TRBV9 and TRBJ2-2; no clear D gene. The CDR3 extends over 14 amino acids. Trimming took off 0 bases at V and 3 bases at J, with 6 bases between the two ends. CDR1 and CDR2 (germline): SGDLS, YYNGEE. CDR3 DNA sequence: TGTGCCAGCAGCGTAGAAGGACACACCGGGGAGCTGTTTTTT. It specifies CASSVEGHTGELFF.

This clonotype showed up many times. The rearrangement links TRBV4-1 to TRBJ2-5; tentative D call: TRBD1 (5 bases). Per the germline V gene, CDR1 is MGHRA and CDR2 is YSYEKL. The CDR3 extends over 15 amino acids. V was clipped by 4 bases and J by 0 bases, with 12 bases between them. The CDR3 is CASSPEQGDQETQYF. The DNA for the CDR3 is TGCGCCAGCAGCCCGGAGCAGGGTGACCAAGAGACCCAGTACTTC.

This clonotype came up many times. The rearrangement uses TRBV4-3 and TRBJ2-7, with D tentatively TRBD2 (6 bases). Germline V gene lookup returns CDR1 LGHNA and CDR2 YSLEER. V lost 1 base to trimming and J lost 1 base, with 8 bases between them. The CDR3 totals 14 residues. CDR3 sequence reads: CASSQVGGSYEQYF. The CDR3 coding sequence is TGCGCCAGCAGCCAAGTCGGGGGTTCCTACGAGCAGTACTTC.

This clonotype was detected ten times or more. The gene calls are TRBV18 and TRBJ2-2; TRBD1 matches 8 bases. The CDR3 covers 17 residues. V was pared by 2 bases and J by 4 bases, with 9 bases of the junction left unmatched. Germline V CDR1 and CDR2: KGHSH, LQKENI. This CDR3 reads CASSPEGWTGSTGELFF. The CDR3 bases are TGTGCCAGCTCACCAGAAGGTTGGACAGGGTCCACCGGGGAGCTGTTTTTT. Full variable domain (missing parts from reference TRBV18 and TRBJ2-2): NAGVMQNPRHLVRRRGQEARLRCSPMKGHSHVYWYRQLPEEGLKFMVYLQKENIIDESGMPKERFSAEFPKEGPSILRIQQVVRGDSAAYFCASSPEGWTGSTGELFFGEGSRLTVL.

This clonotype was seen more than once but under ten times. A read error may be the cause here, since a much bigger clone is one base away. The rearrangement uses TRBV15 and TRBJ1-1; a possible D gene is TRBD1 (5 bases). Trimming left V 2 bases short and J 1 base short, with 11 bases between. This CDR3 comprises 15 residues. Per germline, CDR1 LNHNV and CDR2 YYDKDF (reference sequence). CDR3 nucleotide sequence: TGTGCCACCAGCAGACGCGGGGGTTCGAACACTGAAGCTTTCTTT. Residues: CATSRRGGSNTEAFF.